The entry below gives a single TCR beta chain sequence along with its context. MiXCR was run by TCRdb on the 5' RACE reads, yielding one entry per CDR3 protein. The data hold around 300,000 distinct CDR3 sequences, with 20% observed a single time. Trimming removed 6 bases from V and 2 bases from J, with 8 bases in between. CDR1 is MNHNS and CDR2 is SASEGT in the germline V gene. The CDR3 has 14 amino acids. These data belong to a study of CD8 T cells in ankylosing spondylitis. Source material: blood, either unsorted or a sorted T cell fraction (not recorded which). This chain uses TRBV6-1 with TRBJ2-6; tentatively, D is TRBD1 (6 bases). The receptor was derived from a female donor with ankylosing spondylitis or in good health (not recorded which). Here the CDR3 reads CASSRTAGANVLTF. CDR3 DNA sequence: TGTGCCAGCAGCCGGACAGCTGGGGCCAACGTCCTGACTTTC.